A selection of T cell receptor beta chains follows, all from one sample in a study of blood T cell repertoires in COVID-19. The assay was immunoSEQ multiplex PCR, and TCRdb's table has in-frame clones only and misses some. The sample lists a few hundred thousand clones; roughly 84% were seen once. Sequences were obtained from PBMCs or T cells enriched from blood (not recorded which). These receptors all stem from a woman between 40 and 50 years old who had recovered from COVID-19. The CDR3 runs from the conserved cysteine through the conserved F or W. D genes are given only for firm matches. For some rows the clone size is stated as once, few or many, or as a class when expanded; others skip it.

CASSRRGLGKWGYEQYF | TGTGCCAGCAGCAGGAGGGGTTTAGGGAAATGGGGCTACGAGCAGTACTTC | TRBJ2-7 | - | - | TRBV7-9
CASSNPGSAGNTIYF | TGTGCCAGCAGCAATCCAGGGTCAGCCGGAAACACCATATATTTT | TRBJ1-3 | - | - | TRBV7-2
CASSLVLAGEETQYF | TGCGCCAGCAGCTTGGTGCTAGCGGGAGAAGAGACCCAGTACTTC | TRBJ2-5 | - | TRBD2 | TRBV5-1
CASSPRGNPGGYNSPLHF | TGCGCCAGCAGCCCCCGTGGGAACCCAGGGGGTTATAATTCACCCCTCCACTTT | TRBJ1-6 | - | TRBD1 | TRBV5-1
CATSDPGTGNEKLFF | TGTGCCACCAGTGACCCTGGGACAGGGAATGAAAAACTGTTTTTT | TRBJ1-4 | - | TRBD1 | TRBV24-1
CASSLPGTSGFYNEQFF | TGCGCCAGCAGCCTACCCGGGACTAGCGGGTTCTACAATGAGCAGTTCTTC | TRBJ2-1 | - | TRBD2 | TRBV4-1
CASTGQSEQPQHF | TGTGCCAGCACAGGACAGTCGGAGCAGCCCCAGCATTTT | TRBJ1-5 | - | - | TRBV6-5
CASSYSGGGTDTQYF | TGCGCCAGCAGCTACTCAGGGGGAGGCACAGATACGCAGTATTTT | TRBJ2-3 | - | TRBD1 | TRBV5-1
CASSKLSTSYEQYF | TGTGCCAGCAGCAAACTATCTACCTCCTACGAGCAGTACTTC | TRBJ2-7 | - | - | TRBV5-6
CATSEDSGRADNEQFF | TGTGCCACCAGTGAAGATAGCGGGAGGGCCGACAATGAGCAGTTCTTC | TRBJ2-1 | once | TRBD2 | TRBV24-1
CASSLGETGGRNEQFF | TGTGCCAGCAGCTTAGGAGAGACAGGGGGGCGCAATGAGCAGTTCTTC | TRBJ2-1 | - | TRBD1 | TRBV7-8
CASSLTGGYSNQPQHF | TGTGCCAGCAGCTTGACAGGGGGATATAGCAATCAGCCCCAGCATTTT | TRBJ1-5 | - | TRBD1 | TRBV11-2
CASGLGYTEAFF | TGTGCCAGCGGACTAGGATACACTGAAGCTTTCTTT | TRBJ1-1 | once | - | TRBV2
CASSFGGFTGELFF | TGTGCCAGCAGCTTTGGGGGCTTCACCGGGGAGCTGTTTTTT | TRBJ2-2 | few | - | TRBV11-2
CASSLGVQGRNNEKLFF | TGTGCCAGCAGTTTAGGTGTACAGGGGCGTAATAATGAAAAACTGTTTTTT | TRBJ1-4 | - | TRBD1 | TRBV27
CASSSGQGAFTEAFF | TGTGCCAGCAGTTCGGGGCAGGGGGCATTCACTGAAGCTTTCTTT | TRBJ1-1 | - | TRBD1 | TRBV6-5
CASSPPGLDLYEQFF | TGTGCCAGCTCACCACCGGGACTAGATTTGTATGAGCAGTTCTTC | TRBJ2-1 | - | TRBD2 | TRBV18
CASSQPSQGASGNTIYF | TGTGCCAGCAGCCAACCGAGTCAGGGGGCAAGTGGAAACACCATATATTTT | TRBJ1-3 | - | TRBD1 | TRBV14
CASSSPTGNTEAFF | TGTGCCAGCAGTAGCCCGACAGGGAACACTGAAGCTTTCTTT | TRBJ1-1 | - | - | TRBV27
CASSGRGQKSYNSPLHF | TGTGCCAGCAGTGGAAGGGGGCAAAAGTCCTATAATTCACCCCTCCACTTT | TRBJ1-6 | few | TRBD1 | TRBV6-1
CASSVRQSSYNSPLHF | TGTGCCAGCAGCGTACGACAGAGCTCCTATAATTCACCCCTCCACTTT | TRBJ1-6 | - | - | TRBV9
CSASLAGGETQYF | TGCAGTGCTAGTTTGGCGGGAGGGGAGACCCAGTACTTC | TRBJ2-5 | once | TRBD2 | TRBV20-1
CASSPRWAEAFF | TGTGCCAGCAGCCCCAGGTGGGCTGAAGCTTTCTTT | TRBJ1-1 | - | - | TRBV7-9
CASTFGGITGNTIYF | TGTGCCAGCACCTTTGGGGGGATTACCGGAAACACCATATATTTT | TRBJ1-3 | - | - | TRBV28
CASSLRGGLGNTIYF | TGTGCCAGCAGCCTCCGGGGGGGGCTGGGAAACACCATATATTTT | TRBJ1-3 | - | - | TRBV11-2
CASSEGVAGGYNEQFF | TGCGCCAGCAGTGAGGGGGTAGCGGGGGGATACAATGAGCAGTTCTTC | TRBJ2-1 | few | TRBD2 | TRBV10-1
CASSQQGSNQPQHF | TGTGCCAGCAGTCAACAGGGGAGCAATCAGCCCCAGCATTTT | TRBJ1-5 | few | TRBD1 | TRBV27
CASSQEVREDLGYEQYF | TGCGCCAGCAGCCAAGAGGTACGGGAGGATTTGGGCTACGAGCAGTACTTC | TRBJ2-7 | - | TRBD2 | TRBV4-1
CASSVAPRDSQYF | TGTGCCAGCAGCGTAGCGCCCCGGGATAGTCAGTACTTC | TRBJ2-7 | - | - | TRBV9
CSVGLQGNPNQPQHF | TGCAGCGTTGGATTACAGGGGAACCCCAATCAGCCCCAGCATTTT | TRBJ1-5 | - | TRBD1 | TRBV29-1
CASSQGGGPQHF | TGTGCCAGCAGCCAAGGAGGGGGACCCCAGCATTTT | TRBJ1-5 | - | - | TRBV3-1/TRBV3-2
CASSGRETQYF | TGTGCCAGTAGCGGACGGGAGACCCAGTACTTC | TRBJ2-5 | - | - | TRBV12-3/TRBV12-4
CASGLIGARGTGELFF | TGCGCCAGCGGCTTAATTGGGGCAAGGGGTACCGGGGAGCTGTTTTTT | TRBJ2-2 | - | - | TRBV5-1
CASSQEPGGETQYF | TGTGCCAGCAGCCAAGAGCCGGGTGGGGAGACCCAGTACTTC | TRBJ2-5 | - | - | TRBV3-1/TRBV3-2
CASSYYGAASSYEQYF | TGTGCCAGCAGTTACTATGGTGCAGCGAGCTCCTACGAGCAGTACTTC | TRBJ2-7 | - | - | TRBV6-5
CASSLTDRGFEQYF | TGTGCCAGCAGTTTAACGGACAGGGGGTTCGAGCAGTACTTC | TRBJ2-7 | - | TRBD1 | TRBV28
CASRITGSSSYNEQFF | TGTGCCAGTAGGATAACAGGGTCAAGCTCCTACAATGAGCAGTTCTTC | TRBJ2-1 | - | - | TRBV19
CASSRGGLAGTRTGELFF | TGTGCCAGCAGCAGGGGGGGACTAGCGGGGACCAGGACCGGGGAGCTGTTTTTT | TRBJ2-2 | few | TRBD2 | TRBV7-8